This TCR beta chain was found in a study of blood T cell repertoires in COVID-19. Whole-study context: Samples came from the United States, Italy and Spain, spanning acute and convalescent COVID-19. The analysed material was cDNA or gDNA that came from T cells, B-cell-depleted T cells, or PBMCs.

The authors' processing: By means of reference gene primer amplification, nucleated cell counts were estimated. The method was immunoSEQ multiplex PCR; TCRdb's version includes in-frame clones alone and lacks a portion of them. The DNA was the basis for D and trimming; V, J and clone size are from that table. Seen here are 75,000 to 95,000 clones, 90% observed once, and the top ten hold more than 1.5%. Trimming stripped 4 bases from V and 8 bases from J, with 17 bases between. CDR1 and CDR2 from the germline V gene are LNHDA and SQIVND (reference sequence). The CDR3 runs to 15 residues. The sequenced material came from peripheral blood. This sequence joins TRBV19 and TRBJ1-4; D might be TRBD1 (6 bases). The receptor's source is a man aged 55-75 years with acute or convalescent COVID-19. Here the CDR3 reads CASSTGLGGREKLFF. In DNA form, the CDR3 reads TGTGCCAGTAGTACCGGTTTAGGGGGAAGAGAAAAACTGTTTTTT.